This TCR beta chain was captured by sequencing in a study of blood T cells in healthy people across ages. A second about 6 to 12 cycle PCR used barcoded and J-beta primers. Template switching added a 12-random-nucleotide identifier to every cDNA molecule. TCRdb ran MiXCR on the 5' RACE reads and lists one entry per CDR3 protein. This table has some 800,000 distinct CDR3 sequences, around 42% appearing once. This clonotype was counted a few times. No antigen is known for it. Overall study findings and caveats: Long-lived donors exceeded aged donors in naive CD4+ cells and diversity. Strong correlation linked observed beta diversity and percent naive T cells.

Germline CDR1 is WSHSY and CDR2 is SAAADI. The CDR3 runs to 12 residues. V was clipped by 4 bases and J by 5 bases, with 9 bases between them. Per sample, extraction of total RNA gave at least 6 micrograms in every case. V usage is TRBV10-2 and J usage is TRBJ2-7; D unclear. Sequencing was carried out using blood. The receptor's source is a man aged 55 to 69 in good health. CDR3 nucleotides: TGCGCCAGCAGTGTGAGTAGTCACGAGCAGTACTTC. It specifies CASSVSSHEQYF.